The 10 T cell receptor beta chains listed next were all sequenced from one sample in a study of blood T cell repertoires in COVID-19. This table comes from immunoSEQ multiplex PCR, and its TCRdb copy is limited to in-frame clones, with some not included. Of approximately 310,000 clones listed, 89% are singletons. The sample consisted of PBMCs or T cells enriched from blood (not recorded which). All receptors derive from a man in his 60s who had recovered from COVID-19.

The V and J genes are TRBV12-3 or TRBV12-4 and TRBJ1-3; D remains ambiguous. V dropped 8 bases and J dropped 5 bases, with 4 bases sitting between them. The CDR3 is 10 amino acids. This chain's CDR3 is CASGRNTIYF. The CDR3 DNA follows: TGTGCCAGCGGGCGAAACACCATATATTTT.

The rearrangement links TRBV5-1 to TRBJ1-2, with D perhaps TRBD1 (5 bases). Germline CDR1 reads SGHRS; CDR2 reads YFSETQ. CDR3 length: 15 amino acids. The V and J ends lost 6 bases and 4 bases respectively, with 19 bases between them. The CDR3 loop reads CASNPAGTGGYGYTF. The CDR3 DNA sequence: TGCGCCAGCAATCCGGCGGGGACTGGGGGCTATGGCTACACCTTC. Using reference TRBV5-1 and TRBJ1-2 for the parts outside the CDR3, the full variable domain is KAGVTQTPRYLIKTRGQQVTLSCSPISGHRSVSWYQQTPGQGLQFLFEYFSETQRNKGNFPGRFSGRQFSNSRSEMNVSTLELGDSALYLCASNPAGTGGYGYTFGSGTRLTVV.

The V gene is TRBV29-1, the J gene TRBJ1-3; D not certain. V lost 4 bases to trimming and J lost 2 bases, with 6 bases between them. The CDR3 loop spans 12 amino acids. Germline CDR1 is SQVTM and CDR2 is ANQGSEA. The CDR3 is CSVGPPGNTIYF. The CDR3 DNA reads as TGCAGCGTTGGGCCGCCTGGAAACACCATATATTTT.

The chain joins TRBV19 to TRBJ2-6; maybe TRBD1 (7 bases). CDR1 is LNHDA and CDR2 is SQIVND in the germline V gene (reference sequence). This CDR3 is 15 amino acids long. Trimming left V 6 bases short and J 4 bases short, with 13 bases between. The CDR3 DNA is TGTGCCAGTAGAGGAGGGGGCGCCGGGGCCAACGTCCTGACTTTC. It yields the protein CASRGGGAGANVLTF.

V usage is TRBV10-2 and J usage is TRBJ2-7, with D hard to call. V lost 3 bases and J lost 9, with 9 bases in between. There are 11 residues in the CDR3. The germline V gene encodes CDR1 WSHSY and CDR2 SAAADI. Here the CDR3 DNA reads TGCGCCAGCAGTGATAAGTGGGCGCAGTACTTC. Translating it yields CASSDKWAQYF.

The V gene is TRBV5-1, the J gene TRBJ2-3; 12 positions agree with TRBD2. This CDR3 is 16 amino acids long. V was pared by 4 bases and J by 2 bases, with 5 bases of the junction left unmatched. Germline CDR1 reads SGHRS; CDR2 reads YFSETQ. The CDR3, as DNA: TGCGCCAGCAGCATCGGGACTAGCGGGCCCACAGATACGCAGTATTTT. Encoded protein: CASSIGTSGPTDTQYF. Together with reference TRBV5-1 and TRBJ2-3, the CDR3 gives the full variable domain: KAGVTQTPRYLIKTRGQQVTLSCSPISGHRSVSWYQQTPGQGLQFLFEYFSETQRNKGNFPGRFSGRQFSNSRSEMNVSTLELGDSALYLCASSIGTSGPTDTQYFGPGTRLTVL.

The chain links TRBV29-1 to TRBJ2-3, with D tentatively TRBD2 (5 bases). Germline V gene lookup returns CDR1 SQVTM and CDR2 ANQGSEA. V lost 8 bases to trimming and J lost 4 bases, with 16 bases between them. The CDR3 extends over 13 amino acids. The CDR3 nucleotides are TGCAGCACTCCGGGGATTCGGGCAGATACGCAGTATTTT. Its protein product is CSTPGIRADTQYF.

DNA of the CDR3: TGCGCCAGCAGCCAAATCCCTCGGGACTACAACAATGAGCAGTTCTTC. Encoded protein: CASSQIPRDYNNEQFF. The V gene is TRBV5-1, the J gene TRBJ2-1, with TRBD2 matching over 7 bases. J was trimmed by 5 bases and V by 4 bases; bases with no gene match: 12. This CDR3 spans 16 amino acids. Per the germline V gene, CDR1 is SGHRS and CDR2 is YFSETQ.

The gene calls are TRBV6-5 and TRBJ1-2; tentative D call: TRBD1 (5 bases). The germline gives CDR1 MNHEY, CDR2 SVGAGI. The CDR3 totals 15 residues. V was cut by 0 bases and J by 8 bases, with 16 bases left in between. The CDR3 protein is CASSYSMARAMGYTF. In DNA form, the CDR3 reads TGTGCCAGCAGTTACTCGATGGCCAGGGCTATGGGCTACACCTTC.

The gene calls are TRBV7-9 and TRBJ2-6; the match to TRBD1 covers 7 bases. V lost 0 bases and J lost 9; bases outside the gene matches: 8. Germline V lookup: CDR1 SEHNR, CDR2 FQNEAQ (reference sequence). The CDR3 covers 16 residues. This CDR3 is CASSLARDSSGNVLTF. CDR3 nucleotide sequence: TGTGCCAGCAGCTTAGCGAGGGACAGCTCTGGCAACGTCCTGACTTTC.